These T cell receptor beta chains were read from a single sample in a study of T cells after yellow fever vaccination. Each CDR3 protein is one row after TCRdb ran MiXCR on the 5' RACE reads. The sample has 500,000 to 650,000 distinct CDR3 sequences; around 16% are singletons. Sequenced here: PBMCs, sampled 5 to 6 days after the first yellow fever vaccination. These receptors all come from a man aged 18 to 30 who received the YFV17D yellow fever vaccine. The CDR3 runs from the conserved cysteine through the conserved F or W. Fields, in order: J gene, D gene, clone size, V gene, CDR3 DNA, CDR3 protein. A D gene is named only where the DNA matches it firmly. Expanded clones get a size class; other rows say once, few or many, or leave the size out.

TRBJ2-7	TRBD2	.	TRBV20-1	TGCAGTGCTAGGAATCGGGGGGGGAGCTCCTACGAGCAGTACTTC	CSARNRGGSSYEQYF
TRBJ2-3	.	many	TRBV29-1	TGCAGCGTTGCGGGCCTGGGAGATACGCAGTATTTT	CSVAGLGDTQYF
TRBJ2-6	.	once	TRBV5-6	TGTGCCAGCAGCTTGGGGGCCTACTCTGGGGCCAACGTCCTGACTTTC	CASSLGAYSGANVLTF
TRBJ2-1	TRBD2	.	TRBV7-7	TGTGCTAGCAGCTTAATACTAGCGGGGGGTAATGAGCAGTTCTTC	CASSLILAGGNEQFF
TRBJ2-3	TRBD1	few	TRBV6-1	TGTGCCAGTTCAGGGGGCCGCGGCACAGATACGCAGTATTTT	CASSGGRGTDTQYF
TRBJ2-3	.	few	TRBV5-1	TGCGCCAGCAGCACAGGATTTACAGATACGCAGTATTTT	CASSTGFTDTQYF
TRBJ2-7	.	few	TRBV6-5	TGTGCCAGCAGTTATGGTCAGCTAGTGTACTTC	CASSYGQLVYF
TRBJ1-6	.	.	TRBV28	TGTGCCAGCACCCCGGTGGGCCAGAATTATTCACCCCTCCACTTT	CASTPVGQNYSPLHF
TRBJ2-7	TRBD1	.	TRBV7-8	TGTGCCAGCAATTTAAGCCCCCCGGGACAGGGGGCCTACGAGCAGTACTTC	CASNLSPPGQGAYEQYF
TRBJ1-1	TRBD1	few	TRBV27	TGTGCCAGCACGCCTGGGGGACAGCTGAACACTGAAGCTTTCTTT	CASTPGGQLNTEAFF
TRBJ1-4	.	.	TRBV12-3/TRBV12-4	TGTGCCAGCAGTTCGTACAGGGCAGCTAATGAAAAACTGTTTTTT	CASSSYRAANEKLFF
TRBJ2-3	TRBD2	.	TRBV27	TGTGCCAGCAGTTCTCGACGCGGGGGGTACGCAGATACGCAGTATTTT	CASSSRRGGYADTQYF
TRBJ1-1	.	few	TRBV9	TGTGCCAGCAGGGGAGCAAACACTGAAGCTTTCTTT	CASRGANTEAFF
TRBJ2-6	.	.	TRBV7-3	TGTGCCAGCAGCTCTAGCAGGGTCTCTGGGGCCAACGTCCTGACTTTC	CASSSSRVSGANVLTF
TRBJ2-7	TRBD2	few	TRBV18	TGTGCCAGCTCGCTAGCGGGAGGAGTATACGAGCAGTACTTC	CASSLAGGVYEQYF
TRBJ2-1	.	.	TRBV29-1	TGCACCACCGGGGAAGCCTACAATGAGCAGTTCTTC	CTTGEAYNEQFF
TRBJ2-7	TRBD1	.	TRBV5-6	TGTGCCAGCAGCTTGGCGGGGGACAGGGCCTACGAGCAGTACTTC	CASSLAGDRAYEQYF
TRBJ2-5	.	.	TRBV4-3	TGCGCCAGCAGCCGGGGGTTGTACGGGGGAGAGACCCAGTACTTC	CASSRGLYGGETQYF
TRBJ2-3	TRBD2	few	TRBV9	TGTGCCAGCAGCCTCCGGACTAGCGGGGGGGCCGGAGATACGCAGTATTTT	CASSLRTSGGAGDTQYF
TRBJ1-5	TRBD1	.	TRBV4-1	TGCGCCAGCAGCATGACAGGGGGCGCAGGGCAGCCCCAGCATTTT	CASSMTGGAGQPQHF
TRBJ2-7	.	.	TRBV11-2	TGTGCCAGCAGCCCCCAGGCGACAACCTACGAGCAGTACTTC	CASSPQATTYEQYF
TRBJ2-7	.	few	TRBV18	TGTGCCAGCTCACCGCCCGGGACGGTGAAAACCTACGAGCAGTACTTC	CASSPPGTVKTYEQYF
TRBJ2-1	.	.	TRBV12-3/TRBV12-4	TGTGCCAGCAGGCCCACCTACAATGAGCAGTTCTTC	CASRPTYNEQFF
TRBJ2-3	TRBD2	few	TRBV12-3/TRBV12-4	TGTGCCAGCACCCTTATGGGGGGGGTCTCAGATACGCAGTATTTT	CASTLMGGVSDTQYF
TRBJ2-7	TRBD1	.	TRBV7-9	TGTGCCAGCAGCGACTTGGGACAGGGCCACACCTACGAGCAGTACTTC	CASSDLGQGHTYEQYF
TRBJ2-3	TRBD2	.	TRBV12-3/TRBV12-4	TGTGCCAGCACCGTACTAGCGGTCGTCACAGATACGCAGTATTTT	CASTVLAVVTDTQYF
TRBJ1-1	.	.	TRBV6-1	TGTGCCAGCAAAAATGCTGGGGCCGGGGTGAACACTGAAGCTTTCTTT	CASKNAGAGVNTEAFF
TRBJ2-2	.	many	TRBV5-6	TGTGCCAGCAGCCCAACAGGGTACACCGGGGAGCTGTTTTTT	CASSPTGYTGELFF
TRBJ2-2	.	few	TRBV30	TGTGCCTGGACGCCGGGGCCCACCGGGGAGCTGTTTTTT	CAWTPGPTGELFF
TRBJ2-5	TRBD2	few	TRBV6-1	TGTGCCAGCAGTGAGGGACTAGCGGTGCTGGAGACCCAGTACTTC	CASSEGLAVLETQYF
TRBJ2-1	TRBD2	.	TRBV12-3/TRBV12-4	TGTGCCAGCAGCAGAGCGGGGAGCGGGGCGAATGAGCAGTTCTTC	CASSRAGSGANEQFF
TRBJ1-1	.	many	TRBV3-1	TGTGCCAGCAGGTCCGGGACATTAGAAGCTTTCTTT	CASRSGTLEAFF
TRBJ2-5	.	many	TRBV12-3/TRBV12-4	TGTGCCAGCAGGGGTGGGGAGACCCAGTACTTC	CASRGGETQYF
TRBJ2-2	.	few	TRBV4-2	TGTGCCAGCAGCACGGGACGGTCGAACACCGGGGAGCTGTTTTTT	CASSTGRSNTGELFF
TRBJ2-3	TRBD2	.	TRBV5-1	TGCGCCAGCAGCCCCCTCAGCGGGGGGCCAGATACGCAGTATTTT	CASSPLSGGPDTQYF
TRBJ2-5	.	.	TRBV30	TGTGCCATCAGCCCTGGGGGAATAGAAGAGACCCAGTACTTC	CAISPGGIEETQYF
TRBJ2-5	.	few	TRBV6-2/TRBV6-3	TGTGCCAGCAGATGGATTGGGGGGACCCAGTACTTC	CASRWIGGTQYF
TRBJ2-1	TRBD2	.	TRBV19	TGTGCCAGTAGTATCCAGCGGGGGTCCTACAATGAGCAGTTCTTC	CASSIQRGSYNEQFF
TRBJ2-7	TRBD1	.	TRBV6-1	TGTGCCAGCATCGGAACAGGGGGCTTCTCCTACGAGCAGTACTTC	CASIGTGGFSYEQYF
TRBJ1-5	.	many	TRBV5-6	TGTGCCAGCAGCGCGGAGGGAGGATACAATCAGCCCCAGCATTTT	CASSAEGGYNQPQHF
TRBJ1-2	.	.	TRBV4-3	TGCGCCAGCAGCCGCACGGGAGAAACTAACTATGGCTACACCTTC	CASSRTGETNYGYTF
TRBJ1-4	.	few	TRBV5-5	TGTGCCAGCAGCCCCGGGACCCTTCGTAATGAAAAACTGTTTTTT	CASSPGTLRNEKLFF
TRBJ1-2	.	.	TRBV7-2	TGTGCCAGCAGCTTAGCTACGGACTATGGCTACACCTTC	CASSLATDYGYTF
TRBJ2-3	TRBD2	many	TRBV24-1	TGTGCCACCAGTGATCCCCCACAGCCGCGGGGGGATACGCAGTATTTT	CATSDPPQPRGDTQYF
TRBJ1-1	.	few	TRBV25-1	TGTGCCAGCAGTCATGGGATGACTGAAGCTTTCTTT	CASSHGMTEAFF
TRBJ1-1	.	few	TRBV6-2/TRBV6-3	TGTGCCAGCAATTCCCCGTTCGTAAAGAACACTGAAGCTTTCTTT	CASNSPFVKNTEAFF
TRBJ1-3	.	few	TRBV30	TGTGCCTGGAGGGCCCTCTGGGGTAGGGGAAACACCATATATTTT	CAWRALWGRGNTIYF
TRBJ1-3	.	.	TRBV6-5	TGTGCCAGCAGTTACTCGAGTGTGGACTCTGGAAACACCATATATTTT	CASSYSSVDSGNTIYF
TRBJ2-1	.	few	TRBV6-2/TRBV6-3	TGTGCCAGCAGTTTTCTCCGGGACTACAATGAGCAGTTCTTC	CASSFLRDYNEQFF
TRBJ2-3	.	many	TRBV4-1	TGCGCCAGCAGCCACCTCGGACGTGCGCGGATGGATACGCAGTATTTT	CASSHLGRARMDTQYF